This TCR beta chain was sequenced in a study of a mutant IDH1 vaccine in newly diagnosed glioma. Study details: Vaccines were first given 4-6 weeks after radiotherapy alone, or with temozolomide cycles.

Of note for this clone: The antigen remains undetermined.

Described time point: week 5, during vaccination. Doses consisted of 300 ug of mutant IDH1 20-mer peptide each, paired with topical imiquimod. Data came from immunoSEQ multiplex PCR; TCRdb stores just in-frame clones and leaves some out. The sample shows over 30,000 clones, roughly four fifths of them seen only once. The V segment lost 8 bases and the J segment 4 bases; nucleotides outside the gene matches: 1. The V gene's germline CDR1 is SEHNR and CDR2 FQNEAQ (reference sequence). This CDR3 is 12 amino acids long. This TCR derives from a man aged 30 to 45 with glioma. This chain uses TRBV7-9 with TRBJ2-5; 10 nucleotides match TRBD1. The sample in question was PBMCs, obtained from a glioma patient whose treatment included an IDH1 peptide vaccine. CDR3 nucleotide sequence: TGTGCCAGCGGGACAGGGGTAGAGACCCAGTACTTC. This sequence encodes CASGTGVETQYF. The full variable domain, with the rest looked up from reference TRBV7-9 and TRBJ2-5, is DTGVSQNPRHKITKRGQNVTFRCDPISEHNRLYWYRQTLGQGPEFLTYFQNEAQLEKSRLLSDRFSAERPKGSFSTLEIQRTEQGDSAMYLCASGTGVETQYFGPGTRLLVL.